The TCR beta chain described here comes from a study of blood T cells in healthy people across ages. In the case of this clonotype: Antigen: not known.

Alongside a J-beta primer mix, a sample-barcoded 5' primer served in a second PCR lasting about 7 to 11 cycles. In TCRdb, the 5' RACE reads were re-called with MiXCR into one record per CDR3 protein. The sample records hundreds of thousands of distinct CDR3 sequences, 58% being singletons. General study points: Researchers report that TCR beta diversity correlated strongly with naive T cell percentage.

Germline V gene sequence: CDR1 SGHTA, CDR2 FQGNSA. The CDR3 extends over 15 amino acids. Sequencing was carried out using blood. This chain connects TRBV7-2 to TRBJ2-4, with 10 bases identical to TRBD2. The DNA end lines up better with TRBJ2-7; the J call may be wrong. The sequence was obtained from a man aged 25-45 years in good health. The CDR3, as DNA: TGTGCCAGCAGCTTCGGACTAGCGGCAGCCTACGAGCAGTACTTC. Its translation is CASSFGLAAAYEQYF.